The 8 T cell receptor beta chains given below trace back to one sample, sequenced in a study of blood T cell repertoires in COVID-19. Sequencing was performed with immunoSEQ multiplex PCR; in TCRdb, only in-frame clones are kept and a portion is missing. This table holds 60,000 or so clones, over 75% found once. The sequenced sample was peripheral blood. The receptors were sampled from an elderly man with acute or convalescent COVID-19.

This chain connects TRBV2 to TRBJ1-1, with D maybe TRBD1 (6 bases). The germline gives CDR1 SNHLY, CDR2 FYNNEI. V lost 3 bases, J lost 1 base, and 15 bases lay in between. The CDR3 runs to 16 residues. The CDR3 DNA is TGTGCCAGCAGTGAGCGGTGGGGGGGCAGGAACACTGAAGCTTTCTTT. Its translation: CASSERWGGRNTEAFF.

This clone was detected once. This rearrangement joins TRBV12-3 or TRBV12-4 to TRBJ1-2; D uncertain. The germline V and J ends were trimmed by 6 bases and 6 bases, with 11 bases remaining between them. The CDR3 is 12 amino acids. CDR3: CASSPTRNGYTF. The CDR3 coding sequence is TGTGCCAGCAGCCCCACCAGGAATGGCTACACCTTC.

The V gene is TRBV11-2, the J gene TRBJ2-5, with TRBD2 identical over 8 bases. V lost 1 base and J lost 0; bases outside the gene matches: 10. The CDR3 is 18 amino acids. Germline V gene data show CDR1 as SGHAT and CDR2 as FQNNGV. DNA of the CDR3: TGTGCCAGCAGCTTAGTAGGCAGCGGGGGCCAGTACCAAGAGACCCAGTACTTC. It yields the protein CASSLVGSGGQYQETQYF.

V usage is TRBV27 and J usage is TRBJ2-5; perhaps TRBD1 as D (6 bases). Trimming removed 3 bases at V and 4 bases at J, with 6 bases between. Germline V gene data show CDR1 as MNHEY and CDR2 as SMNVEV (reference sequence). The CDR3 is made up of 12 amino acids. Here the CDR3 DNA reads TGTGCCAGCAGTTTCAGGGGAGAGACCCAGTACTTC. As protein: CASSFRGETQYF.

The rearrangement uses TRBV6-2 or TRBV6-3 and TRBJ2-7, with D tentatively TRBD1 (6 bases). Germline CDR1 MNHEY, CDR2 SVGEGT. The germline V and J ends were trimmed by 4 bases and 2 bases, with 12 bases remaining between them. CDR3 length equals 14 residues. This chain's CDR3 is CASSWGPDTYEQYF. CDR3 coding DNA: TGTGCCAGCAGTTGGGGGCCGGACACCTACGAGCAGTACTTC.

The rearrangement joins TRBV12-3 or TRBV12-4 to TRBJ1-2; D is possibly TRBD1 (6 bases). CDR3 length: 13 residues. Trimming cost V 2 bases and J 6 bases, with 10 bases left between them. The CDR3 loop is CASSLQGWDGYTF. The CDR3 DNA follows: TGTGCCAGCAGTTTACAGGGGTGGGATGGCTACACCTTC.

The chain is built from TRBV5-1 and TRBJ1-6; D might be TRBD1 (5 bases). This CDR3 has 14 amino acids. With 0 bases removed from V and 7 bases from J, the gap between germline ends came to 8 bases. Germline CDR1 is SGHRS and CDR2 is YFSETQ. The CDR3 DNA sequence: TGCGCCAGCAGCTTGGAGGGGCCCAATTCACCCCTCCACTTT. Translation gives CASSLEGPNSPLHF.

The chain recombines TRBV11-3 with TRBJ2-5; perhaps TRBD2 as D (7 bases). The length of the CDR3 is 13 residues. V lost 6 bases and J 6 bases, leaving 14 bases between the germline ends. Looked up from germline, CDR1 is SGHNT and CDR2 is YENEEA. The CDR3 sequence is CASRGGPGKTQYF. CDR3 nucleotides: TGTGCCAGCAGGGGGGGGCCTGGCAAGACCCAGTACTTC.